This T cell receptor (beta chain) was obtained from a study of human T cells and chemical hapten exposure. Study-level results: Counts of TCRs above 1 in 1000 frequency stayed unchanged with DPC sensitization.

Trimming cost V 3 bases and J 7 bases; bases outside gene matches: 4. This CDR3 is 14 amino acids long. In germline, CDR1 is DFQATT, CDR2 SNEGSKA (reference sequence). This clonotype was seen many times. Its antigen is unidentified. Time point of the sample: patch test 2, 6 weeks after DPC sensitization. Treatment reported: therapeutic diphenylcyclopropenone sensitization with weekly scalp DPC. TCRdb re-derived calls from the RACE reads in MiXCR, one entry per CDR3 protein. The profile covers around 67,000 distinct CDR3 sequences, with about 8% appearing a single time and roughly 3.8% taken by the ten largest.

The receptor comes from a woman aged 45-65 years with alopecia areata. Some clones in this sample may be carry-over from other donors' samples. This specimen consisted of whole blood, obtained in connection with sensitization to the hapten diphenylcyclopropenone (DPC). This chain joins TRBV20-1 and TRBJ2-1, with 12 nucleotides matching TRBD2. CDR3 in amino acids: CSASGLAGFNEQFF. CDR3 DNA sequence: TGCAGTGCTAGTGGACTAGCGGGATTTAATGAGCAGTTCTTC.